This is a list of T cell receptor beta chains from one sample in a study of T cell responses to AZD1222 COVID-19 vaccine. Clones were read by immunoSEQ multiplex PCR, and TCRdb kept only the in-frame ones, dropping some. The table records 150,000 to 200,000 clones, under 95% of them present only once. The sequencing used peripheral blood, collected 28 days after the second AZD1222 dose. The origin of the receptors is an adult who received the AZD1222 COVID-19 vaccine. Both conserved end residues are trimmed from each CDR3.

v_call cdr3_aa
TRBV5-4 ASSPPQPDNEQF
TRBV6-4 ASSVSPGLAGGSTGELF
TRBV4-1 ASSQGGRPGQQETQY
TRBV3-1/TRBV3-2 ASSLPGGLETQY
TRBV6-5 ASPREGFGNTIY
TRBV18 ASSPSGLATTSSYNEQF
TRBV7-8 ASSLDFWRGRGTEAF
TRBV6-5 ASGANNAYEQY
TRBV29-1 SVVGASTEAF
TRBV5-8 ASSLTGTGSYEQY
TRBV28 ASSTLGRHEAF
TRBV9 ASSQGGRGYGYT
TRBV9 ASSALRGRETEAF
TRBV19 ASSTSTSGRAVNEQF
TRBV6-2/TRBV6-3 ASSYSNGGSPLREQY
TRBV3-1/TRBV3-2 ASSQGGTRNGYT
TRBV29-1 SVDSGVGEKLF
TRBV30 AWSVRGVDTQY
TRBV6-2/TRBV6-3 ASSYAGYPSTDTQY
TRBV24-1 ATSGASGRVDGELF
TRBV19 ASSIGTASSYNEQF
TRBV28 ASSPPGQGGEQY
TRBV7-9 ASSSFRGNGEQF
TRBV29-1 SVELGGYTDTQY
TRBV3-1/TRBV3-2 ASSEVNQETQY
TRBV19 ASSIGDRGNQPQH
TRBV7-9 ASSPYDSYGYT
TRBV11-2 ASSFRDSWKLF
TRBV21-1 ASSKALRQGVTGEKLF
TRBV7-3 ANQGARVNYGYT
TRBV2 ASSQQGAGQPQH
TRBV11-2 ASSSTSGPSYNEQF
TRBV27 ASSLLGHTDTQY
TRBV11-3 ASSLGTEGGPRADTQY
TRBV21-1 ASTQWDQTGNQPQH
TRBV7-9 ASSLELAGYNEQF
TRBV2 ASSNRRLAGDSGELF
TRBV7-6 ASSAATLAGGEQF
TRBV7-2 ASSTGAWGINQPQH
TRBV25-1 ASSVSGGKDTEAF